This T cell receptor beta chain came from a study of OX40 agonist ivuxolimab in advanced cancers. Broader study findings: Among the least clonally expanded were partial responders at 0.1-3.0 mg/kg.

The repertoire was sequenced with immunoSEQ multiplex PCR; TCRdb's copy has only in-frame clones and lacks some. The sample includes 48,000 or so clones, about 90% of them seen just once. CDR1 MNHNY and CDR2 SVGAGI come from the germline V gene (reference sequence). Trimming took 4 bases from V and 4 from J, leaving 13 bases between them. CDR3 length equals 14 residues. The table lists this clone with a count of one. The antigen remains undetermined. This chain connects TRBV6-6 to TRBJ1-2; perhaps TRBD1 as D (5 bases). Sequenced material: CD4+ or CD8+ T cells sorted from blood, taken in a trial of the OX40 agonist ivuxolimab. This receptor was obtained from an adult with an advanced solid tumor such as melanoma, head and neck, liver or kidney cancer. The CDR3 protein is CASSSGGSGYGYTF. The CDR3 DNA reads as TGTGCCAGCAGTTCTGGGGGGAGCGGCTATGGCTACACCTTC.